These 14 T cell receptor beta chains share one sample of origin, sequenced in a study of PD-1 blockade in mismatch repair-deficient tumors. Noted time point: archival surgical resection tumor tissue. Assay used: immunoSEQ multiplex PCR; TCRdb lists only in-frame clones, some missing. Of approximately 810 clones listed, around 66% are singletons. Sequences were derived from primary tumor tissue, sampled from a patient treated with pembrolizumab. The source is an adult with mismatch repair-deficient cancer.

This CDR3 reads CASEGNIEKLFF. The CDR3 DNA is TGTGCCAGCGAGGGGAACATTGAAAAACTGTTTTTT. V and J are TRBV7-9 and TRBJ1-4, with a weak D call TRBD1 (5 bases). Germline V gene sequence: CDR1 SEHNR, CDR2 FQNEAQ (reference sequence). Trimming cost V 8 bases and J 7 bases, with 11 bases left between them. There are 12 residues in the CDR3.

The chain employs TRBV6-1 and TRBJ2-1, with D possibly being TRBD2 (6 bases). CDR3 length: 17 amino acids. Germline assignment: CDR1 MNHNS and CDR2 SASEGT. The ends were cut back, 4 bases at V and 1 base at J, with 17 bases in the middle. CDR3 nucleotide sequence: TGTGCCAGCAGTGTCGCGCCGGCCGGGGGTTCCTACAATGAGCAGTTCTTC. Translated: CASSVAPAGGSYNEQFF.

V is TRBV28 and J is TRBJ1-4; D might be TRBD1 (5 bases). Per germline, CDR1 MDHEN and CDR2 SYDVKM. The CDR3 has 14 amino acids. Trimming removed 5 bases from V and 8 bases from J, with 15 bases in between. For the CDR3, the DNA is TGTGCCAGCAGTGGCCCCCAGGGAAGAGAAAAACTGTTTTTT. This encodes CASSGPQGREKLFF.

V and J are TRBV19 and TRBJ1-2; 9 bases are a match to TRBD1. The trim removed 3 bases at V and 2 bases at J, leaving 7 bases unmatched. The CDR3 is 16 residues long. Germline V gene data show CDR1 as LNHDA and CDR2 as SQIVND (reference sequence). The CDR3 region is CASSISATGGNYGYTF. The CDR3 nucleotides read TGTGCCAGTAGTATTAGTGCGACAGGGGGAAACTATGGCTACACCTTC.

The rearrangement links TRBV30 to TRBJ1-1; D perhaps matches TRBD1 (6 bases). The germline CDR1 and CDR2 sequences are GTSNPN and SVGIG (reference sequence). This CDR3 contains 10 residues. The germline V and J ends were trimmed by 5 bases and 8 bases, with 9 bases remaining between them. The CDR3 DNA follows: TGTGCCTGGCCCACAGGGGAAGCTTTCTTT. Its translation: CAWPTGEAFF.

The chain combines TRBV5-5 with TRBJ2-2; the match to TRBD1 covers 7 bases. V gave up 4 bases and J gave up 9 bases; unmatched junction bases: 12. This CDR3 spans 15 amino acids. Germline V gives CDR1 SGHKS, CDR2 YYEKEE (reference sequence). CDR3 sequence (DNA): TGTGCCAGCAGCGTCGACAGGGTGGATTACCGGGAGCTGTTTTTT. Protein sequence: CASSVDRVDYRELFF.

This chain connects TRBV15 to TRBJ2-4, with D possibly TRBD1 on 6 matching bases. The V gene's germline CDR1 is LNHNV and CDR2 YYDKDF (reference sequence). The CDR3 runs 18 residues. The V end lost 4 bases, the J end lost 6 bases, and 25 bases lay between the germline ends. The CDR3 DNA reads TGTGCCACCAGCAAGGGGCCTACAGGGTATCGCGCTTTAAACATTCAGTACTTC. Encoded protein: CATSKGPTGYRALNIQYF.

Here the CDR3 reads CASSYSGTGTEAFF. Here the CDR3 DNA reads TGTGCCAGCAGTTATTCCGGGACAGGGACTGAAGCTTTCTTT. V is TRBV6-5 and J is TRBJ1-1, with 9 nucleotides matching TRBD1. The CDR3 runs 14 residues. J lost 5 bases, V lost 3 bases, and 4 bases had no gene match. Per germline, CDR1 MNHEY and CDR2 SVGAGI.

V and J are TRBV27 and TRBJ2-2; tentatively, D is TRBD1 or TRBD2 (5 bases each). This CDR3 comprises 15 residues. Trimming stripped 6 bases from V and 1 base from J, with 12 bases between. Germline V gives CDR1 MNHEY, CDR2 SMNVEV (reference sequence). The DNA of the CDR3 is TGTGCCAGCAGACCGGGGACGGTGAACACCGGGGAGCTGTTTTTT. Protein: CASRPGTVNTGELFF.

The V gene is TRBV6-5, the J gene TRBJ1-3; D is unclear. The CDR3 covers 16 residues. In germline, CDR1 is MNHEY, CDR2 SVGAGI. The V gene lost 0 bases and the J gene lost 0 bases, with 9 bases spanning the gap. CDR3 sequence (DNA): TGTGCCAGCAGTTACTCGGGTGCAGGCTCTGGAAACACCATATATTTT. Amino acid sequence: CASSYSGAGSGNTIYF.

V and J are TRBV6-5 and TRBJ2-5; perhaps TRBD2 as D (6 bases). The V end was cut by 4 bases, the J end by 5 bases, with 14 bases between. Germline V CDR1 and CDR2: MNHEY, SVGAGI. CDR3 length equals 14 residues. The CDR3 DNA sequence: TGTGCCAGCAGTTCCTCGACTCGGGGGGAGACCCAGTACTTC. It codes for CASSSSTRGETQYF.

The sample holds a few counts of this clone. The chain combines TRBV13 with TRBJ2-5; unclear D gene. Per germline, CDR1 PRHDT and CDR2 FYEKMQ (reference sequence). The CDR3 runs to 12 residues. V lost 5 bases to trimming and J lost 2 bases, with 6 bases between them. The CDR3 loop reads CASSQNQETQYF. The CDR3 nucleotides read TGTGCCAGCAGCCAGAATCAAGAGACCCAGTACTTC.

This clone was observed a handful of times. The chain uses TRBV4-3 and TRBJ2-5, with TRBD1 identical over 7 bases. This CDR3 spans 13 amino acids. Germline V gene sequence: CDR1 LGHNA, CDR2 YSLEER. V lost 1 base and J lost 4; bases outside the gene matches: 0. The CDR3 DNA follows: TGCGCCAGCAGCCAAGGACAGGGAGAGACCCAGTACTTC. As protein: CASSQGQGETQYF.

Regarding this clone: Within the sample, other DNA sequences also encode this same CDR3. The J gene is TRBJ2-7, the V gene TRBV9; TRBD2 agrees at 10 bases. The CDR3 is made up of 14 amino acids. V shed 2 bases and J 6 bases; nucleotides not matched to a gene: 5. Germline assignment: CDR1 SGDLS and CDR2 YYNGEE. The CDR3 sequence: CASSVGLAGAEQYF. CDR3 in DNA: TGTGCCAGCAGCGTCGGCCTAGCGGGAGCCGAGCAGTACTTC.